One and the same sample provided the 22 T cell receptor beta chains below, sequenced in a study of T-cell reconstitution after alpha-beta-depleted transplantation in children listed by TCRdb under 2016. The label giving this sample's treatment or condition can be read as: allogeneic hematopoietic cell transplantation with graft depleted of TCRalphabeta T cells and CD19 B cells. The protocol used for the library was PCR. TCRdb lists the instrument as Illumina HiSeq 2500. To normalize quantification of the TCRbeta repertoire, the TCR libraries were built with molecular barcoding that relied on unique molecular identifiers. TCRdb itself trimmed the public reads at Q25 with fastp, ran MiXCR and retained productive beta chains. Rows are unified per CDR3 protein, each entry keeping the most common DNA and genes. The sample table lists hundreds of thousands of distinct CDR3 sequences, approximately 10% of them with a count of one. The ten most abundant clones make up approximately 28% of the sample.

The sequencing here drew on PBMCs, taken before TCRalphabeta/CD19-depleted stem cell transplant. The receptors derive from a child less than two years old with acute myeloid leukemia, due to receive a stem cell transplant.

The table lists this clonotype with many counts. J is TRBJ1-5 and V is TRBV20-1, with D perhaps matching TRBD1 (6 bases). There are 13 residues in the CDR3. Per the germline V gene, CDR1 is DFQATT and CDR2 is SNEGSKA (reference sequence). Trimming stripped 5 bases from V and 6 bases from J, with 14 bases between. This chain's CDR3 is CSAHTGPGQPQHF. The CDR3 DNA is TGCAGTGCTCATACAGGGCCGGGTCAGCCCCAGCATTTT.

The chain combines TRBV5-1 with TRBJ1-2; 8 positions match TRBD1. CDR1 is SGHRS and CDR2 is YFSETQ in the germline V gene. After removal of 5 bases from V and 3 bases from J, the junction contained 6 bases not matched to a gene. The CDR3 is made up of 14 amino acids. CDR3 amino acids: CASRTAGGDYGYTF. CDR3 DNA sequence: TGCGCCAGCAGGACCGCAGGGGGCGACTATGGCTACACCTTC. Full variable domain (rest looked up from reference TRBV5-1 and TRBJ1-2): KAGVTQTPRYLIKTRGQQVTLSCSPISGHRSVSWYQQTPGQGLQFLFEYFSETQRNKGNFPGRFSGRQFSNSRSEMNVSTLELGDSALYLCASRTAGGDYGYTFGSGTRLTVV.

As to this clonotype: A read error may explain this, as a much larger clone is one base away. This chain links TRBV20-1 with TRBJ2-1, with D perhaps being TRBD1 or TRBD2 (5 bases each). Germline CDR1 DFQATT, CDR2 SNEGSKA (reference sequence). The CDR3 spans 15 residues. The CDR3 DNA reads as TGCAGTGCTAGAGATGGGGGTTCCGAAGTCAATGAGCAGTCCTTC. Its translation is CSARDGGSEVNEQSF.

This clonotype was detected ten times or more. This chain links TRBV12-3 or TRBV12-4 with TRBJ1-5, with a weak D call TRBD1 (5 bases). This CDR3 region has 13 residues. V was clipped by 5 bases and J by 4 bases, with 9 bases between them. This CDR3 is CASSLQENQPQHF. The CDR3, as DNA: TGTGCCAGCAGTCTACAGGAGAATCAGCCCCAGCATTTT.

The rearrangement links TRBV4-3 to TRBJ2-7, with 8 bases fitting TRBD1. The CDR3 runs 15 residues. J was trimmed by 0 bases and V by 4 bases; bases with no gene match: 5. Germline V CDR1 and CDR2: LGHNA, YSLEER. CDR3 DNA: TGCGCCAGCAGCCTGGGAGGACAGGGCTCCTACGAGCAGTACTTC. Translating it yields CASSLGGQGSYEQYF.

This clonotype was detected many times. The chain is built from TRBV7-2 and TRBJ1-5; no reliable D call. This CDR3 contains 17 residues. In germline, CDR1 is SGHTA, CDR2 FQGNSA. V lost 5 bases and J lost 0, with 17 bases in between. The CDR3 reads CASSPDLASGSNQPQHF. The CDR3 region has the DNA TGTGCCAGCAGCCCCGACCTCGCTTCCGGTAGCAATCAGCCCCAGCATTTT.

This clonotype was counted at least ten times. The rearrangement joins TRBV12-3 or TRBV12-4 to TRBJ1-5, with 8 bases aligning to TRBD1. V shed 2 bases and J 6 bases; nucleotides not matched to a gene: 3. The CDR3 runs 14 residues. CDR3 nucleotide sequence: TGTGCCAGCAGTTTAACCGACAGGGGTCAGCCCCAGCATTTT. This translates into CASSLTDRGQPQHF.

This clonotype was seen at least ten times. The chain links TRBV5-1 to TRBJ2-1; 8 nucleotides line up with TRBD1. CDR3 size: 13 residues. Losses at the gene ends were 3 bases for V and 6 bases for J; bases not matched to a gene: 2. Looked up from germline, CDR1 is SGHRS and CDR2 is YFSETQ. CDR3 DNA: TGCGCCAGCAGCTCGGGGACAGGCAATGAGCAGTTCTTC. Encoded protein: CASSSGTGNEQFF.

Worth noting for this clonotype: A read error may account for a junction end that differs from germline. The rearrangement links TRBV20-1 to TRBJ1-3, with D uncertain. This CDR3 spans 13 amino acids. CDR1 and CDR2 from the germline V gene are DFQATT and SNEGSKA (reference sequence). Written as DNA, the CDR3 is TGCAATGCTAGACTGAGCTCTGGAAACACCATATATTTT. Amino acid sequence: CNARLSSGNTIYF.

This clonotype has a count of ten or more. V usage is TRBV20-1 and J usage is TRBJ2-1; 13 nucleotides agree with TRBD2. The CDR3 loop spans 16 amino acids. Germline V gene sequence: CDR1 DFQATT, CDR2 SNEGSKA (reference sequence). The junction had 1 base not matched to a gene; V was cut back by 0 bases and J by 2 bases. In DNA form, the CDR3 reads TGCAGTGCTAGAGATGGGACTAGCGGGACCTACAATGAGCAGTTCTTC. It specifies CSARDGTSGTYNEQFF.

This clonotype was counted at least ten times. This chain connects TRBV20-1 to TRBJ2-5, with a tentative D call TRBD2 (6 bases). Germline CDR1 reads DFQATT; CDR2 reads SNEGSKA (reference sequence). The CDR3 contains 12 residues. With 3 bases removed from V and 5 bases from J, the gap between germline ends came to 10 bases. CDR3 DNA sequence: TGCAGTGCTAGGGTTGGGAGGGAGACCCAGTACTTC. As protein: CSARVGRETQYF.

This clonotype appeared a few times. V usage is TRBV20-1 and J usage is TRBJ1-4; 8 bases align to TRBD1. Germline loops: CDR1 DFQATT, CDR2 SNEGSKA (reference sequence). The V segment lost 6 bases and the J segment 8 bases; nucleotides outside the gene matches: 5. The CDR3 totals 12 residues. CDR3 amino acids: CSADTGGEKLFF. Written as DNA, the CDR3 is TGCAGTGCAGATACAGGGGGAGAAAAACTGTTTTTT.

At least ten counts were recorded for this clonotype. The chain links TRBV7-2 to TRBJ1-1, with D perhaps TRBD1 (6 bases). With 5 bases removed from V and 7 bases from J, the gap between germline ends came to 20 bases. This CDR3 is 15 amino acids long. CDR1 is SGHTA, CDR2 FQGNSA, per germline. The CDR3 DNA is TGTGCCAGCAGCCCACAAGTGGGGGCCTGGGGTGAAGCTTTCTTT. This translates into CASSPQVGAWGEAFF. Drawing the rest from reference TRBV7-2 and TRBJ1-1, the complete variable domain is GAGVSQSPSNKVTEKGKDVELRCDPISGHTALYWYRQSLGQGLEFLIYFQGNSAPDKSGLPSDRFSAERTGGSVSTLTIQRTQQEDSAVYLCASSPQVGAWGEAFFGQGTRLTVV.

About this clonotype: Just one base apart from a much larger clone, this may be a read error. The chain has TRBV20-1 and TRBJ2-7, with D possibly TRBD1 on 5 matching bases. This CDR3 has 12 residues. Germline CDR1 reads DFQATT; CDR2 reads SNEGSKA (reference sequence). The CDR3 here is CSARSRAYEQHF. The DNA for the CDR3 is TGCAGTGCTAGATCCAGGGCCTACGAGCAGCACTTC.

This clonotype was seen repeatedly, ten times or more. This rearrangement joins TRBV5-1 to TRBJ2-2, with TRBD1 as a possible D gene (5 bases). CDR1 and CDR2 (germline): SGHRS, YFSETQ. Trimming stripped 3 bases from V and 4 bases from J, with 19 bases between. The CDR3 length is 17 residues. As DNA, the CDR3 is TGCGCCAGCAGCTCAGGGTTCGGTTACTCCGTCACCGGGGAGCTGTTTTTT. Amino acid sequence: CASSSGFGYSVTGELFF.

The table lists this clonotype with many counts. V usage is TRBV12-3 or TRBV12-4 and J usage is TRBJ1-2; D unresolved. V was shortened by 3 bases and J by 5 bases, with 16 bases between the two germline ends. This CDR3 region has 15 residues. CDR3 residues: CASSLLATMGYGYTF. The CDR3 DNA sequence: TGTGCCAGCAGTTTGTTAGCGACGATGGGATATGGCTACACCTTC.

This clonotype was seen ten or more times. The V gene is TRBV7-2, the J gene TRBJ2-1, with TRBD2 matching over 9 bases. Losses at the gene ends were 1 base for V and 0 bases for J; bases not matched to a gene: 4. This CDR3 has 17 residues. The V gene's germline CDR1 is SGHTA and CDR2 FQGNSA. The CDR3 is CASSLVPSGTSYNEQFF. CDR3 nucleotides: TGTGCCAGCAGCTTAGTCCCTAGCGGGACCTCCTACAATGAGCAGTTCTTC.

This clonotype was detected many times. The chain recombines TRBV2 with TRBJ2-2; TRBD1 matches 9 bases. This CDR3 comprises 14 residues. V gave up 6 bases and J gave up 6 bases; unmatched junction bases: 5. The V gene's germline CDR1 is SNHLY and CDR2 FYNNEI. CDR3 DNA sequence: TGTGCCAGCAGCCGGGACAGGGTATCCGGGGAGCTGTTTTTT. This encodes CASSRDRVSGELFF.

This clonotype was recorded at least ten times. CDR3: CASSEGRGTAFF. CDR3 nucleotides: TGTGCCAGCAGCGAGGGGCGGGGGACTGCTTTCTTT. The chain joins TRBV9 to TRBJ1-1, with D perhaps TRBD1 (5 bases). V lost 3 bases to trimming and J lost 11 bases, with 14 bases between them. The V gene's germline CDR1 is SGDLS and CDR2 YYNGEE. The CDR3 runs to 12 residues.

The sample holds many counts of this clonotype. The chain is built from TRBV6-7 and TRBJ1-5; no clear D gene. TRBV6-7 is filed as an ORF, its function uncertain. Between the trimmed V and J ends, which lost 0 bases and 2 bases, there was a span of 8 bases. CDR3 length equals 15 residues. DNA of the CDR3: TGTGCCAGCAGTTACTCGTACGGGGGCAATCAGCCCCAGCATTTT. Protein sequence: CASSYSYGGNQPQHF.

This clonotype was observed many times. The chain links TRBV19 to TRBJ2-3, with D unclear. Trimming took 7 bases from V and 6 from J, leaving 20 bases between them. Germline loops: CDR1 LNHDA, CDR2 SQIVND (reference sequence). The CDR3 totals 15 residues. The CDR3 DNA sequence: TGTGCCAGTACCCCCCGACTGGCTCGTTGGGATACGCAGTATTTT. Protein sequence: CASTPRLARWDTQYF.

This clonotype occurred many times. The V and J genes are TRBV9 and TRBJ1-5; weak D call: TRBD1 (5 bases). V shed 2 bases and J shed 0 bases, with 6 bases lying between them. CDR1 SGDLS and CDR2 YYNGEE come from the germline V gene. The CDR3 has 14 amino acids. The CDR3: CASSVTDSNQPQHF. CDR3 nucleotide sequence: TGTGCCAGCAGCGTGACAGATAGCAATCAGCCCCAGCATTTT.